This T cell receptor beta chain is drawn from a study of T cell responses to AZD1222 COVID-19 vaccine. Germline lookup yields CDR1 MNHEY and CDR2 SVGAGI. CDR3 length: 13 residues. With 5 bases removed from V and 8 bases from J, the gap between germline ends came to 15 bases. TCRdb keeps only in-frame clones here, not all; method: immunoSEQ multiplex PCR. Among just under 150,000 clones listed, approximately 86% were seen once. Study outcomes and limitations: In the spike-specific TCR repertoire, nearly half reportedly target unmutated variant regions.

On this clone itself: Its antigen is undetermined.

The TCR was taken from an adult who received the MenACWY meningococcal vaccine as a control. The chain uses TRBV6-5 and TRBJ1-2; D is perhaps TRBD1 (5 bases). The source material was peripheral blood, sampled 28 days after the second dose of the MenACWY control vaccine. CDR3 residues: CASSTSGTHGYTF. CDR3 sequence (DNA): TGTGCCAGCAGTACTAGCGGGACTCACGGCTACACCTTC.